The TCR beta chain described here comes from a study of blood T cell repertoires in COVID-19. Study as a whole: The study drew acute and convalescent COVID-19 samples from the United States, Italy and Spain.

In the original analysis: It was from reference gene primer amplification that nucleated cell counts were estimated. Assay: immunoSEQ multiplex PCR; the TCRdb copy retains only in-frame clones and omits some. That table is the source of V, J and clone size, and D and trimming were worked out from the DNA. The table lists about 300,000 clones, 85% to 90% of them singletons. V was pared by 0 bases and J by 6 bases, with 12 bases of the junction left unmatched. Germline assignment: CDR1 LNHDA and CDR2 SQIVND (reference sequence). The CDR3 totals 18 residues. In assigning cohorts, the study relied on participant-reported clinical history. Recovery among Cohort 3 donors was established by two negative PCRs, clearance, or symptom resolution.

Material for sequencing was PBMCs or T cells enriched from blood (not recorded which). This TCR was recovered from a young man who had recovered from COVID-19. J is TRBJ1-5 and V is TRBV19; 9 bases line up with TRBD1. CDR3 region: CASSIDYWTGEEGQPQHF. CDR3 DNA: TGTGCCAGTAGTATAGATTACTGGACAGGGGAGGAGGGTCAGCCCCAGCATTTT.